This record concerns one T cell receptor (beta chain) sequence. What it binds is not known. PCR involved 60 Vbeta and 13 Jbeta primers. Method: immunoSEQ multiplex PCR; TCRdb's copy keeps in-frame clones and lacks some. The data contain 89,000 or so clones, around four fifths of them singletons. This entry comes from a study of cytomegalovirus exposure and HLA in healthy donors. General observations from the study: Across all donors, roughly uniform sequencing depth was an assumption of the presence/absence analyses.

This TCR came from a boy aged 5-17 years in good health and CMV-seronegative. Sequenced material: PBMCs.

CDR3 sequence: CAIGTHRTGELFF. DNA of the CDR3: TGTGCCATAGGGACTCACCGGACCGGGGAGCTGTTTTTT. The J gene is TRBJ2-2, the V gene TRBV28, with a tentative D call TRBD2 (6 bases). The germline V and J ends were trimmed by 10 bases and 5 bases, with 14 bases remaining between them. Germline values: CDR1 MDHEN, CDR2 SYDVKM. The CDR3 is made up of 13 amino acids. The whole variable domain, filled in from reference TRBV28 and TRBJ2-2, reads DVKVTQSSRYLVKRTGEKVFLECVQDMDHENMFWYRQDPGLGLRLIYFSYDVKMKEKGDIPEGYSVSREKKERFSLILESASTNQTSMYLCAIGTHRTGELFFGEGSRLTVL.